Described below is a single T cell receptor beta chain sequence and its context. The antigen remains unidentified. The data were taken from a study of cytomegalovirus exposure and HLA in healthy donors. General study findings and limits: Among TCR beta chains, those listed as cytomegalovirus-associated numbered 164. The authors later linked a missense DCLRE1C variant to TCR beta V- and J-gene trimming.

With 60 Vbeta and 13 Jbeta primers, the PCR was carried out. Repertoires were generated with immunoSEQ multiplex PCR, while TCRdb's copy carries only in-frame clones and drops some. This sample has 100,000 to 150,000 clones, with 80% found just once. Germline V CDR1 and CDR2: PRHDT, FYEKMQ (reference sequence). The CDR3 length is 17 residues. V was trimmed by 2 bases and J by 1 base, leaving 18 bases between them. This sequence was found in a man younger than 45 in good health and CMV-seronegative. V gene TRBV13 combines with J gene TRBJ2-7, with D perhaps matching TRBD2 (6 bases). The sample consisted of PBMCs. The CDR3 DNA is TGTGCCAGCAGCTTACTAGCGCTGACGGAGGCATCCTACGAGCAGTACTTC. Its translation is CASSLLALTEASYEQYF. The complete variable domain, with remaining parts taken from reference TRBV13 and TRBJ2-7, reads AAGVIQSPRHLIKEKRETATLKCYPIPRHDTVYWYQQGPGQDPQFLISFYEKMQSDKGSIPDRFSAQQFSDYHSELNMSSLELGDSALYFCASSLLALTEASYEQYFGPGTRLTVT.